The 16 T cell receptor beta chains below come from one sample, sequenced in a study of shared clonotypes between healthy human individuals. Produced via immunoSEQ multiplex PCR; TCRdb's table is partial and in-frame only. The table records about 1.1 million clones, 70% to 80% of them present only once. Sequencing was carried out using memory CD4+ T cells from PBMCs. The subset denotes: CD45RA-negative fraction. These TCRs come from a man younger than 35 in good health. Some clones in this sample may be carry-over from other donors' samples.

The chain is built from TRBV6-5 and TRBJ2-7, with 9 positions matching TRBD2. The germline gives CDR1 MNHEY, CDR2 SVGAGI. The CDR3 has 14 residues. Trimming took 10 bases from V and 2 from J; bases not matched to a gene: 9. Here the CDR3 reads CATSPSGRTYEQYF. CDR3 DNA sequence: TGTGCCACCAGCCCGAGCGGGAGGACCTACGAGCAGTACTTC.

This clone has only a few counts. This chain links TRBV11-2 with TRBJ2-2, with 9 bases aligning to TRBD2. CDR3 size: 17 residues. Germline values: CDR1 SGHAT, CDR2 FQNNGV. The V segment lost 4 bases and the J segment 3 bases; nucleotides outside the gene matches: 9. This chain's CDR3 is CASSSQHQRGDTGELFF. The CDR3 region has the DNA TGTGCCAGCAGCTCCCAACACCAGCGGGGGGACACCGGGGAGCTGTTTTTT.

This CDR3 reads CASSPPGGQTQYF. The CDR3 nucleotides are TGTGCCAGCTCACCACCCGGGGGACAGACCCAGTACTTC. The chain has TRBV18 and TRBJ2-5; tentative D call: TRBD2 (6 bases). The CDR3 runs 13 residues. The germline V gene encodes CDR1 KGHSH and CDR2 LQKENI. V was clipped by 0 bases and J by 6 bases, with 8 bases between them.

CDR3 residues: CAWSDAGEAYEQYF. CDR3 nucleotide sequence: TGTGCCTGGAGCGACGCGGGCGAGGCCTACGAGCAGTACTTC. The chain combines TRBV30 with TRBJ2-7; maybe TRBD2 (5 bases). The V and J ends lost 3 bases and 2 bases respectively, with 14 bases between them. This CDR3 region has 14 residues. The germline gives CDR1 GTSNPN, CDR2 SVGIG (reference sequence).

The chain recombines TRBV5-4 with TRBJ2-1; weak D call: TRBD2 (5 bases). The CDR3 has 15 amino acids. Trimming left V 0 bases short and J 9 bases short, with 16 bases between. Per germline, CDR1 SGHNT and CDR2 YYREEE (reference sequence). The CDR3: CASSLVTGMRAEQFF. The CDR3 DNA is TGTGCCAGCAGCTTGGTGACGGGGATGAGGGCTGAGCAGTTCTTC.

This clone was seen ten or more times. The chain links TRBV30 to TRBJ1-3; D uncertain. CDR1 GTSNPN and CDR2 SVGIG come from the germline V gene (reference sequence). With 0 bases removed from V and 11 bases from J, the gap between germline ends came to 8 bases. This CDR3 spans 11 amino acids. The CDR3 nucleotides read TGTGCCTGGAGTGTGAGGTACGCCATATATTTT. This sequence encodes CAWSVRYAIYF.

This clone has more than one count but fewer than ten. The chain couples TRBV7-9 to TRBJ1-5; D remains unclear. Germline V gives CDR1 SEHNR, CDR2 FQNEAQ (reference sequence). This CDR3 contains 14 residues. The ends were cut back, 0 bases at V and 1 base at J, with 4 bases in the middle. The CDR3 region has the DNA TGTGCCAGCAGCTTAGCAGGGAGCAATCAGCCCCAGCATTTT. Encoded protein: CASSLAGSNQPQHF. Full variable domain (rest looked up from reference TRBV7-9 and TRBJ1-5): DTGVSQNPRHKITKRGQNVTFRCDPISEHNRLYWYRQTLGQGPEFLTYFQNEAQLEKSRLLSDRFSAERPKGSFSTLEIQRTEQGDSAMYLCASSLAGSNQPQHFGDGTRLSIL.

CDR3 in amino acids: CASSSRGSADTQYF. As DNA, the CDR3 is TGTGCCAGCAGTTCCCGAGGTTCAGCAGATACGCAGTATTTT. The chain employs TRBV6-5 and TRBJ2-3; unclear D gene. Germline loops: CDR1 MNHEY, CDR2 SVGAGI. Trimming removed 4 bases from V and 4 bases from J, with 12 bases in between. CDR3 length equals 14 residues.

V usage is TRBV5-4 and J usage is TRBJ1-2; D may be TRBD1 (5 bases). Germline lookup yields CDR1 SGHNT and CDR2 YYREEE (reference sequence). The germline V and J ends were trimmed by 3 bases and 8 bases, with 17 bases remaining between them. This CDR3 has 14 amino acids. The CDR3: CASSSQSGAGGYTF. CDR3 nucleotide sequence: TGTGCCAGCAGCTCTCAATCCGGGGCTGGGGGCTACACCTTC.

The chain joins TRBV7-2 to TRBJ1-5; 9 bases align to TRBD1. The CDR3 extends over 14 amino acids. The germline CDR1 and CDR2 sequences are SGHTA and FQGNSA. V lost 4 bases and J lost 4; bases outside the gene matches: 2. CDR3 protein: CASSSQGANQPQHF. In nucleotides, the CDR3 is TGTGCCAGCAGCTCACAGGGGGCTAATCAGCCCCAGCATTTT.

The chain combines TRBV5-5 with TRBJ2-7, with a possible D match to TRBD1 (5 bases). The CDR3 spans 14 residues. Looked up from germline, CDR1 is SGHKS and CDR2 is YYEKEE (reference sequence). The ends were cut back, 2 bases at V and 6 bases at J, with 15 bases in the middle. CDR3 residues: CASSFGRREGEQYF. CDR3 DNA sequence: TGTGCCAGCAGCTTCGGCCGCAGGGAAGGCGAGCAGTACTTC.

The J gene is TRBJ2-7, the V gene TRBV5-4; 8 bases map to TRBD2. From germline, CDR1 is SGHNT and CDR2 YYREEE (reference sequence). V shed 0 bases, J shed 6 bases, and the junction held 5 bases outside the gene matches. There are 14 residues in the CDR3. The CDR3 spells CASSLVGTSSEQYF. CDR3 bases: TGTGCCAGCAGCTTGGTCGGGACTAGTAGCGAGCAGTACTTC.

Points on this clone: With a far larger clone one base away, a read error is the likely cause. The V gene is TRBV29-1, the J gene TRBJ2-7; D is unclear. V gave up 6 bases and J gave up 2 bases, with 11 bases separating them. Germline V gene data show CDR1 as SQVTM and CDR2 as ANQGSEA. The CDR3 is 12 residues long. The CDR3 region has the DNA TGCAGCGTATTAAGTGGCACCTACGAGCAGTACTTC. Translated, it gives CSVLSGTYEQYF.

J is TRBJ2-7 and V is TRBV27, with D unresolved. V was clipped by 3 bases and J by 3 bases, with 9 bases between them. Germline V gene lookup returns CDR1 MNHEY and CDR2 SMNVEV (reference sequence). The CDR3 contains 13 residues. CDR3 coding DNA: TGTGCCAGCAGTTTTTTTGGTCGCTACGAGCAGTACTTC. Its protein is CASSFFGRYEQYF.

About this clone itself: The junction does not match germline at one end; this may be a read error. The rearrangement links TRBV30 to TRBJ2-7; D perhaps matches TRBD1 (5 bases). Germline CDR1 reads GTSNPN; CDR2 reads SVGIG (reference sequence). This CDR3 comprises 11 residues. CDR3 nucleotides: TGTGCCTGGAGTTCCAGTCAGGGCGGCGGCTTC. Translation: CAWSSSQGGGF.

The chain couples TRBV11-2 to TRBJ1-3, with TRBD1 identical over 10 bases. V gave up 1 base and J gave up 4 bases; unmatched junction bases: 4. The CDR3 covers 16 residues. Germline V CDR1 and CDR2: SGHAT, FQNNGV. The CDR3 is CASSLVGQGVGNTIYF. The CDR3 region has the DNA TGTGCCAGCAGCTTAGTTGGACAGGGGGTCGGAAACACCATATATTTT.